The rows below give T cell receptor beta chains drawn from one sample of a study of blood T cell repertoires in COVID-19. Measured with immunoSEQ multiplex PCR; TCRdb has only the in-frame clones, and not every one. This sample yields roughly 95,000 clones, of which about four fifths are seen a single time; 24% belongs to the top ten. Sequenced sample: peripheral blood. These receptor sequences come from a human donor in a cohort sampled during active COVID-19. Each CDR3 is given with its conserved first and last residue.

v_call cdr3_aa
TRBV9 CASSVVAGDRVNGEQFF
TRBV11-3 CASSSPSEVAAFF
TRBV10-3 CAISESQGPLNTEAFF
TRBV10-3 CAIKDGQGAQETQYF
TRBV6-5 CASSYSSGLRNYGYTF
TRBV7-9 CASSLDGGDQPQHF
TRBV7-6 CASSSHRDRGDLGDNYEQYF
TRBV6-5 CAVLADFTGELFF
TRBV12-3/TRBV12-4 CASRTAGNTEAFF
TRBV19 CASSPRLATLYNEQFF
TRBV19 CASSIRDRRDIQYF
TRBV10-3 CAIQSGTTNEKLFF
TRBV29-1 CSAPGHPNTEAFF
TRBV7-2 CASSLVLRQRGVTDTQYF
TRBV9 CASSVTSGGADTQYF
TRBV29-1 CSVEESRRGYGYTF
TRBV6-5 CASRIDSQQPQHF
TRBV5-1 CASSTGDIGYTF
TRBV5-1 CASTVRGSINNEQFF
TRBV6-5 CATHTSGNTIYF
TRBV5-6 CASSFGTGRGNQPQHF
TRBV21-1 CASRLKSPVGPVVRDSNQPQHF
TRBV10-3 CAISDRDRASYEQYF
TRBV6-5 CASGTPPVSQPQHF
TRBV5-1 CASSSDGDTGELFF
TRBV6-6 CASSSSRGGHVQYF
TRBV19 CASSIPPLNREGQFF
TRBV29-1 CSVERLDIFEQYF
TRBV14 CASSQDRGRYEQYF
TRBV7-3 CASSPIGTPKRDGYTF
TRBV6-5 CASSYSRTEGTDTQYF
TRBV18 CASSPPTGQGGDTQYF
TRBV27 CASSFDPGTGVKLFF
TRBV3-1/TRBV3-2 CASSATSGIFGQYF
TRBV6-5 CASSRGQGYNEQYF
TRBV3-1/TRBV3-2 CASGPSGGNNEQFF
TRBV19 CASSRSTGLTIYEQYF
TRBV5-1 CASSSSGTGGETQYF
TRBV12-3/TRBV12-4 CASSFTGATEAFF
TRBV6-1 CASSERQGAVYEQYF
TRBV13 CASSEDRAGTDTQYF
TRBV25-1 CASRDRVNSPLHF
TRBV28 CASSQDRSKYSNQPQHF
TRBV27 CASSTLQGARETQYF
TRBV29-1 CSVAYSNQPQHF
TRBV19 CASSIGLAGVNEQYF